This entry lists 22 T cell receptor beta chains sequenced from one sample in a study of T cell repertoires in cytomegalovirus infection. Their antigen targets remain unknown. Each CDR3 protein gets one entry after TCRdb re-called the reads with MiXCR. Among 830,000 or so distinct CDR3 sequences, about 30% were seen once, and the ten largest hold 9.5% to 15%. The sample was cultured CD8+ T cells from PBMCs, taken from culture after CMV antigen stimulation. Receptor source: a human donor in good health (CMV status not recorded). Some clones in this sample may be carry-over from other donors' samples.

This rearrangement joins TRBV9 to TRBJ2-7, with a possible D match to TRBD2 (6 bases). The length of the CDR3 is 16 residues. Germline lookup yields CDR1 SGDLS and CDR2 YYNGEE. V was trimmed by 3 bases and J by 1 base, leaving 17 bases between them. CDR3 nucleotide sequence: TGTGCCAGCAGCGCCACACCCCTAGCGCAGTCCTACGAGCAGTACTTC. This gives the protein CASSATPLAQSYEQYF. The full variable domain, in which reference TRBV9 and TRBJ2-7 provide the parts outside the CDR3, is DSGVTQTPKHLITATGQRVTLRCSPRSGDLSVYWYQQSLDQGLQFLIQYYNGEERAKGNILERFSAQQFPDLHSELNLSSLELGDSALYFCASSATPLAQSYEQYFGPGTRLTVT.

This clonotype showed up just a few times. CDR3 residues: CASSLRGGGNREQFF. In DNA, the CDR3 is TGTGCCAGCAGCTTGAGGGGCGGGGGGAATCGTGAGCAGTTCTTC. This chain links TRBV7-8 with TRBJ2-1; 8 positions agree with TRBD2. Germline V gene sequence: CDR1 SGHVS, CDR2 FQNEAQ. There are 15 residues in the CDR3. Trimming took 3 bases from V and 9 from J; bases not matched to a gene: 10.

This sequence joins TRBV27 and TRBJ1-1; TRBD1 matches at 8 bases. The CDR3 sequence is 16 residues long. Germline CDR1 MNHEY, CDR2 SMNVEV (reference sequence). J lost 0 bases, V lost 9 bases, and 12 bases had no gene match. CDR3 region: CASSKAGGSMNTEAFF. The CDR3 DNA reads TGTGCCAGTTCAAAGGCAGGGGGCTCGATGAACACTGAAGCTTTCTTT.

In its sample, this clonotype was seen a few times. The germline gene is not matched at one end of the junction; a read error may be the cause. V usage is TRBV20-1 and J usage is TRBJ2-1, with TRBD2 identical over 7 bases. The CDR3 sequence is 12 residues long. CDR1 and CDR2 (germline): DFQATT, SNEGSKA (reference sequence). The chain's CDR3 is CSARGRADEQFF. The CDR3 DNA follows: TGCAGTGCGAGAGGGAGGGCGGATGAGCAGTTCTTC.

This clonotype was picked up many times. This chain connects TRBV12-3 or TRBV12-4 to TRBJ1-1, with 9 bases identical to TRBD1. There are 19 residues in the CDR3. The V and J ends lost 3 bases and 5 bases, in that order; junction bases with no gene match: 19. This CDR3 is CASSLIAGNRDRDDTEAFF. The CDR3 DNA follows: TGTGCCAGCAGTTTGATTGCCGGCAACCGGGACAGGGATGATACTGAAGCTTTCTTT.

The V gene is TRBV10-3, the J gene TRBJ2-7; D unclear. This CDR3 region has 14 residues. The V gene's germline CDR1 is ENHRY and CDR2 SYGVKD. The V end was cut by 3 bases, the J end by 0 bases, with 9 bases between. CDR3 amino acids: CAISERWSSYEQYF. In DNA form, the CDR3 reads TGTGCCATCAGTGAACGGTGGAGCTCCTACGAGCAGTACTTC.

This clonotype was counted a few times. This chain uses TRBV28 with TRBJ1-1, with 7 nucleotides matching TRBD1. CDR3 length: 16 residues. CDR1 and CDR2 from the germline V gene are MDHEN and SYDVKM. J was trimmed by 0 bases and V by 7 bases; bases with no gene match: 11. The CDR3 loop reads CASTSTRQGVNTEAFF. The CDR3, as DNA: TGTGCCAGCACGTCCACACGGCAGGGGGTGAACACTGAAGCTTTCTTT.

This clonotype was seen at least ten times. The CDR3 DNA is TGTGCCAGCAGCTTATTTGGGGGTCCACAAGAGACCCAGTACTTC. Amino acid sequence: CASSLFGGPQETQYF. J is TRBJ2-5 and V is TRBV11-3; D may match TRBD1 or TRBD2 (5 bases each). The CDR3 has 15 amino acids. Between the trimmed V and J ends, which lost 2 bases and 2 bases, there was a span of 12 bases. Germline assignment: CDR1 SGHNT and CDR2 YENEEA. Looking up the rest from reference TRBV11-3 and TRBJ2-5 gives the full variable domain: EAGVVQSPRYKIIEKKQPVAFWCNPISGHNTLYWYLQNLGQGPELLIRYENEEAVDDSQLPKDRFSAERLKGVDSTLKIQPAELGDSAVYLCASSLFGGPQETQYFGPGTRLLVL.

The sample holds a few counts of this clonotype. The chain has TRBV7-9 and TRBJ1-4; weak D call: TRBD1 (5 bases). The germline V gene has CDR1 SEHNR and CDR2 FQNEAQ (reference sequence). Trimming removed 7 bases at V and 3 bases at J, with 12 bases between. This CDR3 has 14 amino acids. CDR3 loop: CASTWGPSNEKLFF. CDR3 coding DNA: TGTGCCAGCACTTGGGGCCCTTCTAATGAAAAACTGTTTTTT.

In its sample, this clonotype was seen a few times. The chain carries TRBV4-1 and TRBJ2-7, with D uncertain. Germline CDR1 and CDR2: MGHRA and YSYEKL. Between the trimmed V and J ends, which lost 0 bases and 0 bases, there was a span of 15 bases. CDR3 length: 17 residues. CDR3 protein: CASSQENVNGYSYEQYF. In nucleotides, the CDR3 is TGCGCCAGCAGCCAAGAGAACGTGAACGGGTACTCCTACGAGCAGTACTTC.

This clonotype was seen only a few times. The J gene is TRBJ2-6, the V gene TRBV7-6, with D perhaps TRBD2 (6 bases). Deletions cut 5 bases from V and 4 bases from J, with 12 bases between. The length of the CDR3 is 15 residues. Germline CDR1 is SGHVS and CDR2 is FNYEAQ. The CDR3 DNA sequence: TGTGCCAGCAGCAACGGGGGTATCGGGGCCAACGTCCTGACTTTC. It is translated as CASSNGGIGANVLTF.

The chain links TRBV28 to TRBJ2-1; D could derive from TRBD1 or TRBD2 (6 bases each). Germline V gives CDR1 MDHEN, CDR2 SYDVKM. The CDR3 runs 13 residues. Trimming took off 6 bases at V and 8 bases at J, with 14 bases between the two ends. Written as DNA, the CDR3 is TGTGCCAGCAGCCACTACAGGGAGGATGAGCAGTTCTTC. Protein sequence: CASSHYREDEQFF. Full variable domain (remainder filled in from reference TRBV28 and TRBJ2-1): DVKVTQSSRYLVKRTGEKVFLECVQDMDHENMFWYRQDPGLGLRLIYFSYDVKMKEKGDIPEGYSVSREKKERFSLILESASTNQTSMYLCASSHYREDEQFFGPGTRLTVL.

The rearrangement uses TRBV5-5 and TRBJ1-1; the match to TRBD1 covers 7 bases. The CDR3 has 17 amino acids. V dropped 4 bases and J dropped 0; count of bases not matched to a gene: 12. Germline V gene lookup returns CDR1 SGHKS and CDR2 YYEKEE (reference sequence). For the CDR3, the DNA is TGTGCCAGCAGCCCTACAGGGGAATCACCCATGAACACTGAAGCTTTCTTT. Protein: CASSPTGESPMNTEAFF.

For this clonotype: At one end, the junction sequence differs from germline, possibly due to a read error. This chain uses TRBV6-2 or TRBV6-3 with TRBJ2-1; D is unclear. Germline V gene sequence: CDR1 MNHEY, CDR2 SVGEGT. CDR3 size: 15 residues. This CDR3 reads CASSDSSQGYNEQFF. In nucleotides, the CDR3 is TGTGCCAGCAGTGACTCGAGTCAAGGATACAATGAGCAGTTCTTC.

This clonotype was seen at least ten times. The genes are TRBV7-6 and TRBJ1-2, with 8 bases lining up with TRBD1. The germline gives CDR1 SGHVS, CDR2 FNYEAQ. CDR3 length equals 15 residues. The ends lost 1 base at V and 2 bases at J; junction bases unmatched: 3. The CDR3 protein is CASSLEDRANYGYTF. For the CDR3, the DNA is TGTGCCAGCAGCTTAGAGGACAGGGCAAACTATGGCTACACCTTC.

A few counts support this clonotype. V gene TRBV7-2 combines with J gene TRBJ2-1; D unresolved. Germline CDR1 reads SGHTA; CDR2 reads FQGNSA. V was clipped by 3 bases and J by 8 bases, with 17 bases between them. The CDR3 covers 15 residues. The CDR3 region is CASSFIVSLKDEQFF. For the CDR3, the DNA is TGTGCCAGCAGCTTCATAGTAAGCCTAAAGGATGAGCAGTTCTTC.

The chain has TRBV6-6 and TRBJ2-2, with no clear D. With 8 bases removed from V and 15 bases from J, the gap between germline ends came to 13 bases. The CDR3 spans 10 residues. From germline, CDR1 is MNHNY and CDR2 SVGAGI (reference sequence). The CDR3 loop is CASLGRAVFF. The CDR3 coding sequence is TGTGCCAGCTTAGGAAGGGCGGTGTTTTTT.

This chain joins TRBV10-3 and TRBJ2-2; D is possibly TRBD1 or TRBD2 (5 bases each). V lost 7 bases and J 6 bases, leaving 21 bases between the germline ends. This CDR3 region has 16 residues. CDR1 and CDR2 from the germline V gene are ENHRY and SYGVKD. This CDR3 is CAINTGTESRAGELFF. The CDR3 DNA reads as TGTGCCATCAATACCGGGACGGAGTCTCGGGCCGGGGAGCTGTTTTTT.

Details on this clonotype: A read error may be the cause here, since a much bigger clone is one base away. The chain joins TRBV7-4 to TRBJ2-1; D might be TRBD1 or TRBD2, each matching 5 bases. Trimming cost V 1 base and J 3 bases, with 13 bases left between them. Germline lookup yields CDR1 SGHVT and CDR2 SQSDAQ. This CDR3 has 16 amino acids. The CDR3 DNA reads TGTGCCAGCAGCTTAGGACAGAGGGCAATCTACAATGAGCAGTTCTTC. Protein product: CASSLGQRAIYNEQFF.

V and J are TRBV5-4 and TRBJ1-1; D is ambiguous. Germline-derived CDR1 and CDR2 are SGHNT and YYREEE (reference sequence). The CDR3 has 13 amino acids. V shed 5 bases and J shed 1 base, with 9 bases lying between them. CDR3 loop: CASRSQTNTEAFF. CDR3 DNA: TGTGCCAGCAGGTCGCAGACGAACACTGAAGCTTTCTTT.

The chain carries TRBV27 and TRBJ1-1; D is unclear. The CDR3 spans 13 residues. Trimming left V 6 bases short and J 0 bases short, with 8 bases between. Germline CDR1 is MNHEY and CDR2 is SMNVEV (reference sequence). The CDR3 region is CASRIEVNTEAFF. CDR3 sequence (DNA): TGTGCCAGCAGAATTGAAGTGAACACTGAAGCTTTCTTT.

In DNA, the CDR3 is TGCAGTGCTTACCCAGGGTTAGGGAATCAGCCCCAGCATTTT. It encodes CSAYPGLGNQPQHF. The rearrangement links TRBV20-1 to TRBJ1-5; weak D call: TRBD1 (5 bases). Germline CDR1 and CDR2: DFQATT and SNEGSKA (reference sequence). Trimming shortened V by 5 bases and J by 4 bases, and 15 bases separated the two germline ends. The CDR3 loop spans 14 amino acids.